This section outlines one TCR beta chain sequence together with its context. This CDR3 is built from 14 residues. V was cut by 0 bases and J by 10 bases, with 10 bases left in between. Germline CDR1 is LGHNA and CDR2 is YSLEER. All enrollees were about 18 to 89 years old and from fewer than 30 US areas. Cohorts were based on clinical histories the participants reported. This entry is derived from a study of blood T cell repertoires in COVID-19. About the research overall: Italy, Spain and the United States were the sources of the convalescent and acute COVID-19 samples.

In the authors' methods: It was from reference gene primer amplification that nucleated cell counts were estimated. Profiled with immunoSEQ multiplex PCR; TCRdb holds only in-frame clones, not every one. V and J calls and clone size come straight from that table; D and trimming were deduced from the DNA. This table holds around 180,000 clones, roughly nine tenths found once. The source of this sequence is a woman between 40 and 55 years old with acute COVID-19. The chain links TRBV4-3 to TRBJ1-6; D is uncertain. The material sequenced was PBMCs or T cells enriched from blood (not recorded which). CDR3 protein: CASSQDPGWSPLHF. The DNA for the CDR3 is TGCGCCAGCAGCCAAGATCCGGGTTGGTCACCCCTCCACTTT.